What follows describes a single TCR beta chain. Its recognized antigen is unknown. It has no much larger one-base neighbor in the sample; base qualities were not kept. The library was obtained by the immunoSEQ multiplex PCR assay. A mixture of 60 forward primers for TCR Vbeta segments and 13 reverse primers for TCR Jbeta segments was used in the multiplex PCR. The CDR3 region of rearranged TCR beta genes was amplified from genomic DNA with a multiplex PCR assay. The Illumina HiSeq System was used to sequence the amplified TCR beta libraries as 87-base-pair reads. The authors' pipeline ran thus. A later analysis counted approximately 84 million unique TCR beta chains across the 550 to 700 repertoires, and some 12 million of these chains were shared by at least two donors. Raw reads were error-corrected and collapsed into unique sequences by a nearest-neighbor algorithm in which closely related sequences were merged to remove PCR and sequencing errors. V, D and J gene segments were assigned by aligning CDR3 sequences to IMGT reference sequences. Each retained sequence needed at least a six-nucleotide match to both a V gene segment and a J gene segment. A rearrangement counted as productive if the CDR3 had no stop codons and remained in frame with V and J, and every other rearrangement counted as non-productive. Following IMGT convention, CDR3 was defined as the stretch from the second conserved V-encoded cysteine up to the conserved J-encoded phenylalanine. The earlier analysis of 587 of the donors excluded sequences that lacked an unambiguous match to a single V gene segment. In an earlier analysis of 587 of the donors, V segments were called functional above 56.7% productive rearrangements and were called segregating when the between-donor standard deviation exceeded 5%. A statistical classification framework was developed to diagnose cytomegalovirus status using the catalog of TCR beta chain sequences. A later analysis assigned V and J genes by comparing TCR nucleotide sequences with IMGT/GENE-DB human TR gene sequences. The TCRdist pipeline was used in a later analysis to assign CDR3 sequences and most-parsimonious VDJ recombination scenarios. In a later analysis, every TCR beta chain was defined by the combination of its CDR3 amino acid sequence and its V-gene family, and reads without a unique V-gene family were dropped. As a way to deal with suspected cross-contamination and a sequencing artifact, a later analysis dropped 450 to 600 nucleotide sequences that were highly shared and had low generation probability. For each public chain, a later analysis derived a clonal expansion index from normalized ranks of inferred template counts within each repertoire. Generation probabilities in a later analysis came from a VDJ recombination model fitted to out-of-frame rearrangements, and those results were checked against IGoR. In a later analysis, TCR-TCR, TCR-HLA and TCR-CMV co-occurrence was scored with hypergeometric tests, and a repertoire-size bias correction was applied to TCR pairs. To estimate false discovery rates, a later analysis permuted the HLA or CMV assignments 20 times. In a later analysis, co-occurring TCRs were grouped using DBSCAN, and TCRdist sequence similarity was added for clustering within HLA-allele-positive subsets. For co-occurrence clustering, repertoires with fewer than 30,000 or more than 120,000 public chains were excluded, along with four to six repertoires with anomalous nucleotide sharing. TCRdb took this table from immuneACCESS and kept in-frame rearrangements with V and J called. Such tables lack part of the clones; where checked against another copy, unresolved V genes explain under half of the gap, and the rest is unexplained. That table gives V, J and clone size, and the DNA gave D and trimming. The sample profile shows some 200,000 clones; roughly 84% of them were found once. Clones ranked in the top ten supply around 2.5% of the sample.

The cohort consisted of 650 to 700 healthy bone marrow donors. At the time of sampling, every cohort member was nominally healthy, though immune exposures that went unrecorded were likely present. The donor tested CMV seropositive and was one of the 289 seropositive cohort members. Each donor provided a peripheral blood sample, and peripheral blood mononuclear cells were used for TCR beta sequencing. The Qiagen DNeasy Blood Extraction Kit was used to extract genomic DNA from the blood cell samples. These data originate in a study of cytomegalovirus exposure and HLA in healthy donors (dated by TCRdb to about 2017). Study-wide context: An earlier analysis of approximately 640 of the donors reported approximately 290 Gb of sequence data and about 100 million unique TCR beta sequences from 150 million to 200 million T cells. In a later analysis, previously published TCR beta repertoires from 666 donors were re-analyzed and high-resolution HLA genotyping was added so that TCR occurrence patterns could be studied. In a later genetic analysis, genome-wide SNP genotypes for about three fifths of the roughly 670 donors were used, and that subset was treated as a discovery cohort. Both class I and class II loci were covered by HLA typing, at four-digit resolution. The later analysis used no new phenotypic data to find candidate immune exposures, relying instead on TCR beta sequences and their occurrence across donors. An early release covering over 500 HLA-typed donors comprised about 320 gigabases of sequencing data and around 85 million unique TCR sequences. Several DR-DQ haplotypes were treated as single units for association and clustering because of strong linkage in the cohort. Donor age, sex, ethnicity and CMV serostatus were compiled together with the repertoire data. The study aimed to test whether cataloging public T cell receptors could reveal signatures of past pathogen exposure. Typing coverage varied by locus: roughly 629-640 donors for A, B, C, DRB1 and DQB1; under 550 for DQA1; over 600 for DPA1; some 470 for DPB1. Among approximately 370 genotyped donors of the cohort, an average of roughly 230,000 unique TCR beta nucleotide sequences was sequenced per donor, of which about 19% were non-productive. The study profiled the T cell repertoires of some 610 subjects by immunosequencing and related them to cytomegalovirus serostatus. Every repertoire in the discovery cohort had been generated on one and the same sequencing platform. Besides the first cohort of 550 to 750 subjects, a separate validation cohort made up of about 120 different subjects was used. To decide whether each TCR beta V gene segment behaved as functional or pseudogenic, an earlier analysis of some 580 of the donors relied on high-throughput TCR beta sequencing. To predict cytomegalovirus infection status, the study combined high-throughput TCR immunosequencing, statistical association of individual TCRs with disease status, and machine learning. Of the approximately 400 genotyped donors, 81% fell in the genetic ancestry cluster associated with self-reported Caucasian donors.

Reading the germline V gene gives CDR1 SGHRS and CDR2 YFSETQ. The CDR3 contains 17 residues, cysteine and phenylalanine counted. Only the CDR3 portion is preserved as DNA: 51 bases, with reading frame beginning at the first base. A distance of 18 bases separates the germline ends of V and J, which lose 4 bases and 1 base respectively. Study-wide conclusions, independent of this receptor: This cohort had only TCR beta chains sequenced, and the lack of alpha or paired-chain data limited which features could be detected. Because counts were too low, fewer than 20 rarely observed V segments, including chromosome 9 orphons, were excluded from the earlier analysis of about 500 of the donors. According to a later genetic analysis, donors in an Asian-associated ancestry cluster had fewer N-insertions in productive TCRs than the approximately 700-donor mean. An earlier analysis of approximately 540 of the donors showed that most TCR beta V segments appeared in productive rearrangements either about 87% or about 30% of the time, which broadly matched IMGT annotations. While some public TCRs were present in many individuals, most TCR sequences turned up only very rarely across donors. The 87-base-pair reads could not distinguish some IMGT-functional V segments, including TRBV6-2 and TRBV6-3, so those segments were excluded. The classifier was reported to diagnose cytomegalovirus status with high specificity and sensitivity in both the original cohort and the validation cohort. A further reported finding was that TCR beta sequences accurately predicted the HLA-A and HLA-B alleles for most subjects in the first cohort. In a later analysis, TCR association rates were found to vary across HLA loci, with the most associated TCRs seen for DRB1 alleles and the fewest for HLA-C alleles. CMV serostatus was the only immune exposure information available for the cohort. Linkage disequilibrium might explain the correlated functional status among segregating V segments, but an unknown experimental factor could not be ruled out. A cluster of highly shared sequence variants was judged likely to represent a technical artifact of the sequencing pipeline. In a later analysis, HLA-associated TCR beta chains were found to be more clonally expanded and to have lower generation probabilities than equally common non-associated chains. In a later analysis, several top co-occurrence clusters were reported to appear linked to parvovirus B19, influenza, CMV and Epstein-Barr virus. A total of 150 or so TCR beta chains were listed by the study as associated with cytomegalovirus. Because HLA typing was unavailable for some donors at each locus, only the typed subset was used in association tests. It was suggested by the authors that the approach could potentially be generalized to other disease states and immunological phenotypes. Specific HLA alleles were associated with about 17,000 TCR beta sequences at a false discovery rate of 0.05 in a later analysis. In vitro tests confirmed that a few of the cytomegalovirus-associated TCR beta chains recognize cytomegalovirus antigens. Sequencing depth was assumed to be roughly uniform across donors in the presence/absence analyses, though that assumption may not hold. In a later genetic analysis, a missense DCLRE1C variant was associated with V-gene and J-gene trimming of TCR beta chains, and the association was replicated in an independent cohort. According to a later analysis, most CMV-associated TCR beta chains appeared to be HLA-restricted, and the HLA associations seemed to be driven largely by CMV exposure. Assigning TCR associations to individual alleles was difficult when HLA alleles, especially DR and DQ, strongly co-occurred.

The TCR was taken from a woman between 45 and 65 years old in good health and CMV-seropositive. Here the chain combines TRBV5-1 and TRBJ1-3; no D gene can be assigned with confidence. Sequenced sample: PBMCs. The CDR3 protein is CASSPQAGGGSGNTIYF. The sequenced DNA is TGCGCCAGCAGCCCGCAGGCAGGAGGAGGGTCTGGAAACACCATATATTTT. Here the CDR3 is joined to the reference TRBV5-1 and TRBJ1-3 genes, and the full variable domain is: KAGVTQTPRYLIKTRGQQVTLSCSPISGHRSVSWYQQTPGQGLQFLFEYFSETQRNKGNFPGRFSGRQFSNSRSEMNVSTLELGDSALYLCASSPQAGGGSGNTIYFGEGSWLTVV.